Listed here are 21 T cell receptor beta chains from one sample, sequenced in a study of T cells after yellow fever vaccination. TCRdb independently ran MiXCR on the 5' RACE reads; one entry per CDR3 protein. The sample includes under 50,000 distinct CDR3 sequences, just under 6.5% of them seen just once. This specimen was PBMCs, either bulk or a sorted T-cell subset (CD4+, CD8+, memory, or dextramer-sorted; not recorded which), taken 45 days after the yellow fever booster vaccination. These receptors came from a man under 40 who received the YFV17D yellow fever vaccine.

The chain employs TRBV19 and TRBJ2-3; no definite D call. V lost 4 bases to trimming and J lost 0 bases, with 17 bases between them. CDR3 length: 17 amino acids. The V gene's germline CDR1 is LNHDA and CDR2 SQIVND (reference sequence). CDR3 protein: CASSSVGTLTSTDTQYF. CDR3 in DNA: TGTGCCAGTAGTAGTGTAGGTACCCTAACTAGCACAGATACGCAGTATTTT.

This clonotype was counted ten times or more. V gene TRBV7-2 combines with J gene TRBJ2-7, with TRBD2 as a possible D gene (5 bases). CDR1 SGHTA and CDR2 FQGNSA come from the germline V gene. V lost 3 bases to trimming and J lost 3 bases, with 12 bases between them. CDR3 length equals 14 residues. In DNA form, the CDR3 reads TGTGCCAGCAGCTTTGGGAGCGGAAACTACGAGCAGTACTTC. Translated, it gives CASSFGSGNYEQYF. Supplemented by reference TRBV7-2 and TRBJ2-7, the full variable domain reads GAGVSQSPSNKVTEKGKDVELRCDPISGHTALYWYRQSLGQGLEFLIYFQGNSAPDKSGLPSDRFSAERTGGSVSTLTIQRTQQEDSAVYLCASSFGSGNYEQYFGPGTRLTVT.

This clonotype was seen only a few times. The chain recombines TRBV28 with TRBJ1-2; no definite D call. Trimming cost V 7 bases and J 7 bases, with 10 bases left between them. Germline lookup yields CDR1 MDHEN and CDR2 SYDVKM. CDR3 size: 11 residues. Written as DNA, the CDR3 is TGTGCCAGCAAGTCCTTCGGTGGCTACACCTTC. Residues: CASKSFGGYTF.

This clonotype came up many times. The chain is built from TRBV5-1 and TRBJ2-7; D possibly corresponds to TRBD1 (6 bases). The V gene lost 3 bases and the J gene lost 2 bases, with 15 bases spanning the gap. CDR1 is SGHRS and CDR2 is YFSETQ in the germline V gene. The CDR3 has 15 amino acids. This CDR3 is CASSSAVGGTYEQYF. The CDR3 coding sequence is TGCGCCAGCAGCTCGGCGGTAGGGGGAACCTACGAGCAGTACTTC.

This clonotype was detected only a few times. CDR3 residues: CASSQGDSGNTIYF. CDR3 coding DNA: TGCGCCAGCAGCCAAGGGGACTCTGGAAACACCATATATTTT. The chain joins TRBV4-3 to TRBJ1-3, with D hard to call. V gave up 1 base and J gave up 0 bases, with 4 bases separating them. The germline V gene has CDR1 LGHNA and CDR2 YSLEER. This CDR3 has 14 amino acids.

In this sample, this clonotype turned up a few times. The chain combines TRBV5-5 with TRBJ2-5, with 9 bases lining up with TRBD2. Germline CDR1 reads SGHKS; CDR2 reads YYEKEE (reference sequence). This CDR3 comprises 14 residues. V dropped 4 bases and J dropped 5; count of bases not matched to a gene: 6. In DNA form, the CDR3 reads TGTGCCAGCAGCCCGGGGACTAGCTACGAGACCCAGTACTTC. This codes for CASSPGTSYETQYF.

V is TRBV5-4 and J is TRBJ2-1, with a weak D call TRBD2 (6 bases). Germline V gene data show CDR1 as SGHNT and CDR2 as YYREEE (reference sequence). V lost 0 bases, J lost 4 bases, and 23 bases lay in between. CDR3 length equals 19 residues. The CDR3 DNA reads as TGTGCCAGCAGCTTGGCGAGGAGCCGGATTCTGGCGGGATACAATGAGCAGTTCTTC. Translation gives CASSLARSRILAGYNEQFF.

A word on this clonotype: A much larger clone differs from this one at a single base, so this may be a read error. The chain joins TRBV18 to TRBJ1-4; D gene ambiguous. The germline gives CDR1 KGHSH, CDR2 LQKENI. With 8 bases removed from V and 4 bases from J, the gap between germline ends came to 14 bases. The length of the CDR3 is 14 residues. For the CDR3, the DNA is TGTGCCAGCCCACTGGTGGGAAGTAATGAAAAACTGTTTTTT. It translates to CASPLVGSNEKLFF.

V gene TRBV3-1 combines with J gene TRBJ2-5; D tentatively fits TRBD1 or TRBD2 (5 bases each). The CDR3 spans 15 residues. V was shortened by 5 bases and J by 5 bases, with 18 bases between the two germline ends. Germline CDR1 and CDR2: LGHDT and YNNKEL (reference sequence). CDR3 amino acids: CASSKRLQGGETQYF. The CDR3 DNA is TGTGCCAGCAGCAAGCGGCTCCAGGGCGGGGAGACCCAGTACTTC.

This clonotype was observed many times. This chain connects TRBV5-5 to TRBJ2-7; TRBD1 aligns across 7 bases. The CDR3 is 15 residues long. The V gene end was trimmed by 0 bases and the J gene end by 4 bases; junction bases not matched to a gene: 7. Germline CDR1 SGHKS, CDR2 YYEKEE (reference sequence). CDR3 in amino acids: CASSLEGGTAYEQYF. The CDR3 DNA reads TGTGCCAGCAGCTTGGAAGGGGGCACGGCGTACGAGCAGTACTTC. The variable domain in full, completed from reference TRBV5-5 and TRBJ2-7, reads DAGVTQSPTHLIKTRGQQVTLRCSPISGHKSVSWYQQVLGQGPQFIFQYYEKEERGRGNFPDRFSARQFPNYSSELNVNALLLGDSALYLCASSLEGGTAYEQYFGPGTRLTVT.

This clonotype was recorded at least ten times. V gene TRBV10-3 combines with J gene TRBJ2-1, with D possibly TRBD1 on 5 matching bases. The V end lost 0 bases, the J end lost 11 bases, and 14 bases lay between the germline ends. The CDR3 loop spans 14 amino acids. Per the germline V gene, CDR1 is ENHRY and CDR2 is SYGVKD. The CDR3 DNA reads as TGTGCCATCAGTGAGTCGGGGCAGGACGATAAGCAGTTCTTC. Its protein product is CAISESGQDDKQFF.

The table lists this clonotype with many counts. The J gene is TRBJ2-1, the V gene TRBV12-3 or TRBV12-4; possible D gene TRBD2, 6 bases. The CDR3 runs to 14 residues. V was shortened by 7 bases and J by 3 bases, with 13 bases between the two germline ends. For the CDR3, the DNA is TGTGCCAGCAATTCCCCGGACTACTACAATGAGCAGTTCTTC. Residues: CASNSPDYYNEQFF.

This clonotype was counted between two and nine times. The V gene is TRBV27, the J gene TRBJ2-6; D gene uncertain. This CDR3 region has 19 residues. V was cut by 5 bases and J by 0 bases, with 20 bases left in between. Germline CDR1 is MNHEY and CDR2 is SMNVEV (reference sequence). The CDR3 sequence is CASSPPSLWETSGANVLTF. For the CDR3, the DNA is TGTGCCAGCAGTCCACCGAGCCTCTGGGAAACCTCTGGGGCCAACGTCCTGACTTTC.

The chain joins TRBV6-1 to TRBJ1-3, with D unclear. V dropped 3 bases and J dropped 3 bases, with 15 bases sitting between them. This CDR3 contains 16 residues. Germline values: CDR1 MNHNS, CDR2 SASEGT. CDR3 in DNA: TGTGCCAGCAGTGAGTCTGGCGCCTCGGATGGAAACACCATATATTTT. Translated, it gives CASSESGASDGNTIYF.

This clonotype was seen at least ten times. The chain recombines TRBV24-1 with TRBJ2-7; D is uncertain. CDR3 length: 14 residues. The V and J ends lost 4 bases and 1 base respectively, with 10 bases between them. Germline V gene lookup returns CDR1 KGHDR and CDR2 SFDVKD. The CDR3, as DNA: TGTGCCACCAGTGAGAGGACCAAATCCTACGAGCAGTACTTC. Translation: CATSERTKSYEQYF.

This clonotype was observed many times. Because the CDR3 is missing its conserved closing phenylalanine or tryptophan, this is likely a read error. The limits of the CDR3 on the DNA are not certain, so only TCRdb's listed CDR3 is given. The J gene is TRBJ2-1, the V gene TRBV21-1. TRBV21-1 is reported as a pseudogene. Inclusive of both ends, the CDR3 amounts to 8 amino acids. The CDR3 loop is CASSKASA.

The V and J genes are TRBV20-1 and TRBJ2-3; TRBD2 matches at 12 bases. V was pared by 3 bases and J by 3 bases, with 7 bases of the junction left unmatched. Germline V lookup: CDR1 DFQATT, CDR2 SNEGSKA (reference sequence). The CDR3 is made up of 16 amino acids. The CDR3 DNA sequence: TGCAGTGCTAGGTGGCTAGCGGGAGGGCTGACAGATACGCAGTATTTT. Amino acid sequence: CSARWLAGGLTDTQYF.

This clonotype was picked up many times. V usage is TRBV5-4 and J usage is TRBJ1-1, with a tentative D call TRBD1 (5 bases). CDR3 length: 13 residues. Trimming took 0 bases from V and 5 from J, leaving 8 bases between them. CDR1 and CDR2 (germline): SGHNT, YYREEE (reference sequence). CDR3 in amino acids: CASSLVRDTEAFF. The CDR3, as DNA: TGTGCCAGCAGCTTGGTCAGGGATACTGAAGCTTTCTTT.

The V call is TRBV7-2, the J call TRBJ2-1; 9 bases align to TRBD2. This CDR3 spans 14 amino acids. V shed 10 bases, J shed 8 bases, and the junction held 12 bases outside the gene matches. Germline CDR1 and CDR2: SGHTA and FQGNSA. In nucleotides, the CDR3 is TGTGCCACCCGGGGTGCGGGAGGGAGCTATGAGCAGTTCTTC. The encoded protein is CATRGAGGSYEQFF. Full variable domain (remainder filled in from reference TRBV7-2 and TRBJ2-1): GAGVSQSPSNKVTEKGKDVELRCDPISGHTALYWYRQSLGQGLEFLIYFQGNSAPDKSGLPSDRFSAERTGGSVSTLTIQRTQQEDSAVYLCATRGAGGSYEQFFGPGTRLTVL.

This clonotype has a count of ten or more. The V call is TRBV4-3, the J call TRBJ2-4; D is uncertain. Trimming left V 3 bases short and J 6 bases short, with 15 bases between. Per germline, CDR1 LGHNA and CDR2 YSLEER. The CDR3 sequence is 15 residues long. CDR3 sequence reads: CASSHRATERNIQYF. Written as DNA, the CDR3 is TGCGCCAGCAGCCATCGAGCTACAGAGAGAAACATTCAGTACTTC.

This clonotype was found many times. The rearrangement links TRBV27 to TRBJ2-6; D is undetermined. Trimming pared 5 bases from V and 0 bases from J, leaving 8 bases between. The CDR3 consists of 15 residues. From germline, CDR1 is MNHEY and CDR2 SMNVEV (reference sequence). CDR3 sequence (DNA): TGTGCCAGCAGTATAGGATTCTCTGGGGCCAACGTCCTGACTTTC. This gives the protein CASSIGFSGANVLTF.